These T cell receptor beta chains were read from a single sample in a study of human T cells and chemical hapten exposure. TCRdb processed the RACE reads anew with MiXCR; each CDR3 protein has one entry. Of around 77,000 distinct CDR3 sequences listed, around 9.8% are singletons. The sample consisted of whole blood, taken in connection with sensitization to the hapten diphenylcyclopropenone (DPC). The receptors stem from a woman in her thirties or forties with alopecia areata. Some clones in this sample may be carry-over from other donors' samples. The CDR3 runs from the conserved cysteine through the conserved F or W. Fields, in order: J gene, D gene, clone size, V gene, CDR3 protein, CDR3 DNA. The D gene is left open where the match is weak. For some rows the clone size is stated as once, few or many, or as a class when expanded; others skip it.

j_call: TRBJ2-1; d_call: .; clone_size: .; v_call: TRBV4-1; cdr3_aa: CASSQERADYNEQFF; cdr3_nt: TGCGCCAGCAGCCAAGAACGGGCGGATTACAATGAGCAGTTCTTC
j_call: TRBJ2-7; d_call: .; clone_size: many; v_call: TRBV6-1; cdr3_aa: CASSAGFGIYEQYF; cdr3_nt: TGTGCCAGCAGTGCCGGGTTCGGGATCTACGAGCAGTACTTC
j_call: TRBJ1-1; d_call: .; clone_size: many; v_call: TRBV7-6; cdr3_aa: CASRPLFGGTEAFF; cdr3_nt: TGTGCCAGCCGCCCCTTATTCGGGGGGACTGAAGCTTTCTTT
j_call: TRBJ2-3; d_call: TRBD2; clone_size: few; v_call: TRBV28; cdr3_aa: CASSVSSGGAQADTQYF; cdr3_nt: TGTGCCAGCAGTGTGTCTAGCGGGGGGGCACAGGCAGATACGCAGTATTTT
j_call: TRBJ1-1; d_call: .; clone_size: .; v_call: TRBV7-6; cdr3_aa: CASSPLKTEAFF; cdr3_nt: TGTGCCAGCAGCCCCCTAAAGACTGAAGCTTTCTTT
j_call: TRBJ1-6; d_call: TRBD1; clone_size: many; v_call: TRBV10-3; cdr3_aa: CAISVDPGQGASPLHF; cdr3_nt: TGTGCCATCAGTGTTGACCCGGGACAGGGGGCTTCACCCCTCCACTTT
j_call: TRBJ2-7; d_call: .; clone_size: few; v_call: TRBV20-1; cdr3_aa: CSARTYRGAYEQYF; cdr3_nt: TGCAGTGCTAGAACTTATAGGGGAGCTTACGAGCAGTACTTC
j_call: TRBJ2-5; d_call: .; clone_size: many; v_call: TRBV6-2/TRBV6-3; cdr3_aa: CASRDPGVETQYF; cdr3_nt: TGTGCCAGCAGAGACCCAGGGGTGGAGACCCAGTACTTC
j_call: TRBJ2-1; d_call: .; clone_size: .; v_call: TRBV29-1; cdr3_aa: CSVGQGYNEQFF; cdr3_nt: TGCAGCGTTGGGCAGGGTTACAATGAGCAGTTCTTC
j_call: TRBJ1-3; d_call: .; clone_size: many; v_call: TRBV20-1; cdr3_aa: CSARRRGYSGNTIYF; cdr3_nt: TGCAGTGCCCGCCGGCGGGGATACTCTGGAAACACCATATATTTT
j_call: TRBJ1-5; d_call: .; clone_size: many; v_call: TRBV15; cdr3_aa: CATSTIPNQPQHF; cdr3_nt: TGTGCCACCAGCACCATCCCTAATCAGCCCCAGCATTTT
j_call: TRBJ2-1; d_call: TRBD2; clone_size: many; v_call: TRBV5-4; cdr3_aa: CASSGTTSGQFF; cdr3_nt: TGTGCCAGCAGCGGCACGACTAGCGGGCAGTTCTTC
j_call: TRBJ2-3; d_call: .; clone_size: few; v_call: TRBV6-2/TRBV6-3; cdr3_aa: CASSYGGAGTQDTQYF; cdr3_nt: TGTGCCAGCAGTTACGGGGGGGCAGGCACACAAGATACGCAGTATTTT
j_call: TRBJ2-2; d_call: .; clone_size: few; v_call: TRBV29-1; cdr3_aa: CSVGGLGAVGELFF; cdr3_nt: TGCAGCGTTGGCGGTCTGGGGGCGGTCGGGGAGCTGTTTTTT
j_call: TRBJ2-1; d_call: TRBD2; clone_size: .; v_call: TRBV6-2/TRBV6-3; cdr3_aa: CASRRRGGGNEQFF; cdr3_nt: TGTGCCAGCCGACGCCGCGGGGGTGGGAATGAGCAGTTCTTC
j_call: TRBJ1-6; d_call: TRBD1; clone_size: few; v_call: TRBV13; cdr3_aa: CASSLGDRVTSPLHF; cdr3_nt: TGTGCCAGCAGCTTAGGGGACAGGGTGACTTCACCCCTCCACTTT
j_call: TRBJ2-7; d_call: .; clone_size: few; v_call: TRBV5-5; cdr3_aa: CASSWRSYEQYF; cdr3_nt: TGTGCCAGCAGCTGGAGGTCCTACGAGCAGTACTTC
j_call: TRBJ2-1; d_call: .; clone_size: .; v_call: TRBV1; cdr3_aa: CTNRSGQGNNEQFF; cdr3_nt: TGCACCAACCGCTCGGGACAGGGAAACAATGAGCAGTTCTTC
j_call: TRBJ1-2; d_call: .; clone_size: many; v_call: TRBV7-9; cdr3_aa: CASIIEGQSLNYGYTF; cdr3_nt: TGTGCCAGCATCATTGAAGGGCAGTCTCTGAACTATGGCTACACCTTC
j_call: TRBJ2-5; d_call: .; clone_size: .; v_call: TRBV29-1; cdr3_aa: CSVEELTLETQYF; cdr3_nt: TGCAGCGTTGAAGAACTTACTTTGGAGACCCAGTACTTC
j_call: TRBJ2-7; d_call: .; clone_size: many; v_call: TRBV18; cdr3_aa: CASSPRETYEQYF; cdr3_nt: TGTGCCAGCTCACCCCGGGAAACCTACGAGCAGTACTTC
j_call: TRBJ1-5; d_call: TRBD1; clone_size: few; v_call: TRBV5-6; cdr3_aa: CASSKGVGGEPYSNQPQHF; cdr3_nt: TGTGCCAGCAGCAAGGGCGTAGGGGGCGAGCCTTATAGCAATCAGCCCCAGCATTTT
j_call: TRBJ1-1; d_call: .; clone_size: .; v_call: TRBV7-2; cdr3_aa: CASSLAQGFPFF; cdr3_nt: TGTGCCAGCAGCTTAGCACAGGGTTTCCCTTTCTTT
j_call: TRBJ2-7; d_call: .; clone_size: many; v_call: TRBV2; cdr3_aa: CAIGSFTPRYEQYF; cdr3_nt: TGTGCCATAGGGAGCTTCACCCCTCGCTACGAGCAGTACTTC
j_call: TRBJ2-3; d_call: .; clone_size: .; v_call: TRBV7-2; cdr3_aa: CASSLVGGVTDTQYF; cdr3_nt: TGTGCCAGCAGCTTAGTGGGCGGGGTCACAGATACGCAGTATTTT
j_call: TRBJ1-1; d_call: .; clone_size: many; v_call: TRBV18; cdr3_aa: CASSSRQAPPEAFF; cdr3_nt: TGTGCCAGCTCCTCCCGACAGGCTCCTCCTGAAGCTTTCTTT
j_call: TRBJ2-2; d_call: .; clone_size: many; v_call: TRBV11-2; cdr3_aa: CASSKAREGNTGELFF; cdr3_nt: TGTGCCAGCAGCAAAGCTAGGGAAGGGAACACCGGGGAGCTGTTTTTT
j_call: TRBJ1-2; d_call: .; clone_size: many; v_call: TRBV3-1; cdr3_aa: CASSPLRGDGYTF; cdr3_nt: TGTGCCAGCAGCCCGTTAAGGGGTGATGGCTACACCTTC
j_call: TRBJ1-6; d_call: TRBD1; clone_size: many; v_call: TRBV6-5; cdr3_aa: CASSLNAGQGISYNSPLHF; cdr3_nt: TGTGCCAGCAGTTTAAACGCGGGACAGGGGATCTCCTATAATTCACCCCTCCACTTT
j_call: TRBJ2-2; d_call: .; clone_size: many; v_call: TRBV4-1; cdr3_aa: CASSQDKGRADTGELFF; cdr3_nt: TGCGCCAGCAGCCAAGATAAAGGCAGGGCAGACACCGGGGAGCTGTTTTTT
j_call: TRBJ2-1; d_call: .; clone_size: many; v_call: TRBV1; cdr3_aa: CTSSQAFSGGTYNEQFF; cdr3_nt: TGCACCAGCAGCCAAGCATTTAGCGGGGGGACCTACAATGAGCAGTTCTTC
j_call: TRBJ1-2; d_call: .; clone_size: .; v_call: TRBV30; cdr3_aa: CAWTGGGGYGYTF; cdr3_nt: TGTGCCTGGACCGGCGGGGGTGGCTATGGCTACACCTTC
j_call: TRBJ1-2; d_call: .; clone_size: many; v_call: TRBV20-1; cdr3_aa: CSASVGYGYTF; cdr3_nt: TGCAGTGCTAGTGTAGGGTATGGCTACACCTTC
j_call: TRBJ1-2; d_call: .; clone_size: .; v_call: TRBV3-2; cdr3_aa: CASSQEEQNYGYTF; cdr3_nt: TGTGCCAGCAGCCAAGAGGAGCAGAACTATGGCTACACCTTC
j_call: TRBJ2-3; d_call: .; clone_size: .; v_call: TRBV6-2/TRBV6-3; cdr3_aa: CASSGTRPMTPDTQYF; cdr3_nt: TGTGCCAGCAGTGGTACCAGGCCTATGACACCAGATACGCAGTATTTT
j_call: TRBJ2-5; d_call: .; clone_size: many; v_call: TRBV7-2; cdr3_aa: CASSLMRGPSETQYF; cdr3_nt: TGTGCCAGCAGCTTAATGAGGGGCCCTTCGGAGACCCAGTACTTC
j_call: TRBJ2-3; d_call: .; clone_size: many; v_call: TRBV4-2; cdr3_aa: CASSQDLAKTTQYF; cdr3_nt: TGTGCCAGCAGCCAAGATTTGGCGAAAACTACGCAGTATTTT
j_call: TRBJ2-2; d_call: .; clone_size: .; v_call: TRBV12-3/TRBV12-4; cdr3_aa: CASTPVGNGELFF; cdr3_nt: TGTGCCAGCACCCCCGTTGGGAACGGGGAGCTGTTTTTT
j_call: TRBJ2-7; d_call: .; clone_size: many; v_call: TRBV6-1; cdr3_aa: CASSVNLQVGVYEQYF; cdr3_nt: TGTGCCAGCAGTGTGAACCTACAGGTGGGGGTTTACGAGCAGTACTTC
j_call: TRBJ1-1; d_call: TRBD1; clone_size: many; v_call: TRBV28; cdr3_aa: CASTPGTGGNTEAFF; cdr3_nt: TGTGCCAGCACCCCCGGGACAGGGGGGAACACTGAAGCTTTCTTT
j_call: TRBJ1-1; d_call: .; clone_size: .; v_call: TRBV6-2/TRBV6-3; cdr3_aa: CASSYYRRTEAFF; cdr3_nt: TGTGCCAGCAGTTACTACCGCAGGACTGAAGCTTTCTTT
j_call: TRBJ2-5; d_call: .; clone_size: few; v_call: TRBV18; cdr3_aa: CASSLDTGSPETQYF; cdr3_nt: TGTGCCAGCTCGCTCGATACGGGATCCCCGGAGACCCAGTACTTC
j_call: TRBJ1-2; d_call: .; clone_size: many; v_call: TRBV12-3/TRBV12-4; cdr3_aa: CASSLQRDYGYTF; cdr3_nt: TGTGCCAGCAGTTTGCAAAGGGACTATGGCTACACCTTC
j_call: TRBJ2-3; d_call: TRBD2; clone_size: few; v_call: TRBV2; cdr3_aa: CASPLAGVRDTQYF; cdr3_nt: TGTGCCAGCCCACTAGCGGGGGTGAGAGATACGCAGTATTTT
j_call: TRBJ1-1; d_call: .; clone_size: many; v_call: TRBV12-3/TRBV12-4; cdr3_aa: CASSRRQGLNTEAFF; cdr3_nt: TGTGCCAGCAGCCGCCGGCAGGGGCTGAACACTGAAGCTTTCTTT
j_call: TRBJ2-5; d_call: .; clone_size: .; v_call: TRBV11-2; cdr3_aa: CASSFRYSRETQYF; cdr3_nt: TGTGCCAGCAGCTTTAGATATAGCCGGGAGACCCAGTACTTC
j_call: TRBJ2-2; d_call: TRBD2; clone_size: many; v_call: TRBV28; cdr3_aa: CASNPTSGGAGELFF; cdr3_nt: TGTGCCAGCAACCCGACTAGCGGGGGGGCCGGGGAGCTGTTTTTT
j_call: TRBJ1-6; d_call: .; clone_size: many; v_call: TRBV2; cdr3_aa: CASVLAYNSPLHF; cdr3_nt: TGTGCCAGCGTACTGGCGTATAATTCACCCCTCCACTTT
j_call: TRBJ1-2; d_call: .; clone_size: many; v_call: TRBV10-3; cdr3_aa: CAISETETPFMGGYTF; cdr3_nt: TGTGCCATCAGTGAGACCGAAACACCCTTTATGGGTGGCTACACCTTC
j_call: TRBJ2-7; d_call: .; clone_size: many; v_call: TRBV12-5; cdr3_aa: CASGLGTSPADEQYF; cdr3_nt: TGTGCTAGTGGTTTGGGCACTAGTCCCGCGGACGAGCAGTACTTC